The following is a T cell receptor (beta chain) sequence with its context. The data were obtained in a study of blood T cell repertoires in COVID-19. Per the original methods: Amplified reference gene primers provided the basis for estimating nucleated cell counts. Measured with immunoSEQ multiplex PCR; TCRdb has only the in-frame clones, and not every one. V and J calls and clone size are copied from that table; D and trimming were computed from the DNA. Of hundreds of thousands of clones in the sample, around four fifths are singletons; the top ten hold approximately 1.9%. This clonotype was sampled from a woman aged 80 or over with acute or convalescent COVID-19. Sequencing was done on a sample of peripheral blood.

This CDR3 is CASSYSSYEQYF. As DNA, the CDR3 is TGTGCCAGCAGTTACTCGAGCTACGAGCAGTACTTC. This chain connects TRBV6-2 or TRBV6-3 to TRBJ2-7; D is unclear. V was pared by 0 bases and J by 3 bases, with 3 bases between. The length of the CDR3 is 12 residues. Germline CDR1 reads MNHEY; CDR2 reads SVGEGT.